A single sample gave rise to the 19 T cell receptor beta chains below, sequenced in a study of regulatory T cells in long-lasting Graves disease. The time point is: persistent/refractory GD, antithyroid drugs over 5 years with positive TRAb. The TCR library was prepared using RNA isolated from PBMCs. Building of the TCR beta libraries involved iRepertoire HTBI primers and Arm-PCR of CDR3 regions. TCRdb reprocessed the multiplex PCR reads with MiXCR, giving one entry per CDR3 protein. In the table there are about 470,000 distinct CDR3 sequences, less than 25% of which are singletons. The source was peripheral blood mononuclear cells (PBMCs), collected when the disease was refractory, from a patient treated with antithyroid drugs. The source of these receptors is a female donor with Graves disease.

V is TRBV5-1 and J is TRBJ2-1; D is undetermined. CDR3 size: 12 residues. The V end was cut by 3 bases, the J end by 7 bases, with 8 bases between. Germline CDR1 SGHRS, CDR2 YFSETQ. The CDR3 sequence: CASSSRTNEQFF. The CDR3 DNA follows: TGCGCCAGCAGCTCGCGAACAAATGAGCAGTTCTTC. Drawing the rest from reference TRBV5-1 and TRBJ2-1, the complete variable domain is KAGVTQTPRYLIKTRGQQVTLSCSPISGHRSVSWYQQTPGQGLQFLFEYFSETQRNKGNFPGRFSGRQFSNSRSEMNVSTLELGDSALYLCASSSRTNEQFFGPGTRLTVL.

The sample holds a few counts of this clonotype. The chain is built from TRBV6-2 or TRBV6-3 and TRBJ2-5; 14 bases align to TRBD2. V gave up 5 bases and J gave up 4 bases; unmatched junction bases: 9. The germline V gene encodes CDR1 MNHEY and CDR2 SVGEGT. The CDR3 sequence is 17 residues long. The CDR3, as DNA: TGTGCCAGCAGTCATAGTGCCGGGACTAGCGGGAGAGAGACCCAGTACTTC. Amino acids: CASSHSAGTSGRETQYF.

This clonotype was observed many times. The chain has TRBV5-1 and TRBJ1-2; D may be TRBD1 (5 bases). Germline CDR1 reads SGHRS; CDR2 reads YFSETQ. The CDR3 contains 13 residues. The ends were cut back, 6 bases at V and 4 bases at J, with 13 bases in the middle. The CDR3 loop reads CASTGSGTYGYTF. CDR3 in DNA: TGCGCCAGCACTGGGTCAGGGACCTATGGCTACACCTTC.

The rearrangement links TRBV20-1 to TRBJ1-2; 9 nucleotides align to TRBD1. This CDR3 has 14 amino acids. Germline CDR1 DFQATT, CDR2 SNEGSKA (reference sequence). V lost 3 bases and J lost 5; bases outside the gene matches: 7. In DNA form, the CDR3 reads TGCAGTGCTAGTCCGACAGGGGGAGGGTATGGCTACACCTTC. As protein: CSASPTGGGYGYTF.

The sample holds a few counts of this clonotype. CDR3 sequence (DNA): TGTGCCAGTAGTATATTTAACAGTCCCAACGAGCAGTACTTC. Protein sequence: CASSIFNSPNEQYF. This chain connects TRBV19 to TRBJ2-7, with D hard to call. The CDR3 length is 14 residues. Deletions cut 2 bases from V and 5 bases from J, with 13 bases between. CDR1 and CDR2 from the germline V gene are LNHDA and SQIVND (reference sequence).

This clonotype was detected many times. This rearrangement joins TRBV2 to TRBJ1-1; no reliable D call. Trimming cost V 8 bases and J 0 bases, with 10 bases left between them. Germline V gene sequence: CDR1 SNHLY, CDR2 FYNNEI. The CDR3 has 13 residues. The CDR3 loop reads CASGQEMNTEAFF. The CDR3 nucleotides are TGTGCCAGCGGCCAAGAGATGAACACTGAAGCTTTCTTT. Full variable domain (rest looked up from reference TRBV2 and TRBJ1-1): EPEVTQTPSHQVTQMGQEVILRCVPISNHLYFYWYRQILGQKVEFLVSFYNNEISEKSEIFDDQFSVERPDGSNFTLKIRSTKLEDSAMYFCASGQEMNTEAFFGQGTRLTVV.

The chain has TRBV18 and TRBJ2-7; D not certain. The CDR3 covers 13 residues. Trimming stripped 4 bases from V and 4 bases from J, with 11 bases between. Per the germline V gene, CDR1 is KGHSH and CDR2 is LQKENI. CDR3 sequence: CASSLPWSYEQYF. The CDR3 region has the DNA TGTGCCAGCTCACTACCTTGGAGTTACGAGCAGTACTTC.

Many counts were recorded for this clonotype. The chain carries TRBV12-3 or TRBV12-4 and TRBJ2-7, with 8 bases identical to TRBD2. Trimming cost V 5 bases and J 2 bases; bases outside gene matches: 17. The CDR3 has 18 amino acids. DNA of the CDR3: TGTGCCAGCAGTACAACGTCCTCCGGGAGGGCCTTAACCTACGAGCAGTACTTC. As protein: CASSTTSSGRALTYEQYF.

Comments on this clonotype: It differs at one base from a far larger clone, so likely a read error. The rearrangement joins TRBV6-9 to TRBJ1-6; no clear D. CDR1 and CDR2 from the germline V gene are MNHGY and SVAAGI. The length of the CDR3 is 16 residues. V gave up 4 bases and J gave up 5 bases, with 15 bases separating them. The CDR3 nucleotides read TGTGCCAGCAGTTTAAACCTGGGATTAGATAATTCACCCCTCCACTTT. It codes for CASSLNLGLDNSPLHF.

This chain uses TRBV20-1 with TRBJ2-7; D is perhaps TRBD1 (6 bases). CDR1 is DFQATT, CDR2 SNEGSKA, per germline (reference sequence). The ends were cut back, 6 bases at V and 1 base at J, with 16 bases in the middle. The CDR3 covers 14 residues. The chain's CDR3 is CSAYDRSRSYEQYF. CDR3 in DNA: TGCAGTGCCTACGACAGGAGTCGGTCCTACGAGCAGTACTTC.

This rearrangement joins TRBV6-1 to TRBJ2-1, with D perhaps given as TRBD1 or TRBD2 (5 bases each). V was pared by 6 bases and J by 8 bases, with 14 bases between. This CDR3 spans 13 amino acids. CDR1 and CDR2 (germline): MNHNS, SASEGT. CDR3 amino acids: CASRREGSDEQFF. DNA of the CDR3: TGTGCCAGCAGGCGAGAGGGGTCGGATGAGCAGTTCTTC.

This clonotype was seen just once. This likely reflects a read error, since a far larger clone is one base away. This sequence joins TRBV11-2 and TRBJ2-7; D unresolved. Per germline, CDR1 SGHAT and CDR2 FQNNGV. The CDR3 runs 13 residues. The CDR3 DNA follows: TGTGCCAGCAGCCTAGACATAGGCTACGAGCAGTACTTC. Its translation is CASSLDIGYEQYF.

This clonotype was counted only a few times. The chain is built from TRBV7-2 and TRBJ2-2; D call uncertain. The V and J ends lost 4 bases and 1 base respectively, with 10 bases between them. In germline, CDR1 is SGHTA, CDR2 FQGNSA. CDR3 length: 15 residues. The CDR3 nucleotides read TGTGCCAGCAGCTCCCTTTTGGGGAACACCGGGGAGCTGTTTTTT. It is translated as CASSSLLGNTGELFF.

The genes are TRBV6-2 or TRBV6-3 and TRBJ2-5; D uncertain. Trimming stripped 8 bases from V and 7 bases from J, with 17 bases between. The length of the CDR3 is 13 residues. Germline V gives CDR1 MNHEY, CDR2 SVGEGT. The CDR3 region is CASSGPNDGTQYF. The CDR3 region has the DNA TGTGCCAGCTCCGGGCCGAATGATGGGACCCAGTACTTC.

Concerning this clonotype: Just one base apart from a much larger clone, this may be a read error. The CDR3 reads CASSRGGTYGQYF. DNA of the CDR3: TGTGCCAGCAGTCGCGGCGGGACCTACGGGCAGTACTTC. The genes are TRBV6-1 and TRBJ2-7; possibly TRBD2 for D (6 bases). Germline values: CDR1 MNHNS, CDR2 SASEGT. The CDR3 extends over 13 amino acids.

This clonotype was detected only a few times. The V gene is TRBV6-2 or TRBV6-3, the J gene TRBJ1-1; 9 nucleotides align to TRBD1. CDR1 MNHEY and CDR2 SVGEGT come from the germline V gene. This CDR3 is built from 14 residues. V lost 4 bases to trimming and J lost 2 bases; unmatched junction nucleotides: 2. The CDR3 reads CASSWDRVNTEAFF. CDR3 in DNA: TGTGCCAGCAGTTGGGACAGGGTTAACACTGAAGCTTTCTTT.

In its sample, this clonotype was seen many times. The rearrangement joins TRBV11-1 to TRBJ2-5; D is possibly TRBD1 or TRBD2 (5 bases each). Per the germline V gene, CDR1 is SGHAT and CDR2 is FQDESV (reference sequence). This CDR3 contains 16 residues. Trimming left V 0 bases short and J 3 bases short, with 14 bases between. The CDR3 DNA reads TGTGCCAGCAGCTTAGCCTCGGGTCGGGACGAAGAGACCCAGTACTTC. Protein sequence: CASSLASGRDEETQYF.

This clonotype was detected many times. This chain joins TRBV2 and TRBJ1-6; 8 bases agree with TRBD1. V gave up 6 bases and J gave up 5 bases; unmatched junction bases: 9. Looked up from germline, CDR1 is SNHLY and CDR2 is FYNNEI. CDR3 length: 16 residues. This chain's CDR3 is CASRTSQGADNSPLHF. The CDR3 region has the DNA TGTGCCAGCAGAACTTCGCAGGGGGCAGATAATTCACCCCTCCACTTT.

At least ten counts were recorded for this clonotype. The chain joins TRBV28 to TRBJ2-2; TRBD1 might be the D (6 bases). CDR3 length: 14 residues. V dropped 5 bases and J dropped 6 bases, with 13 bases sitting between them. Per the germline V gene, CDR1 is MDHEN and CDR2 is SYDVKM. The CDR3 DNA is TGTGCCAGCAGTCTTACAGGGATATCCGGGGAGCTGTTTTTT. Protein product: CASSLTGISGELFF.